This T cell receptor (beta chain) is from a study of blood T cell repertoires in COVID-19. Turning to the study itself: Nucleic acid was either cDNA or gDNA, and it came from T cells, B-cell-depleted T cells, or PBMCs.

The protocol was immunoSEQ multiplex PCR, while the TCRdb copy is restricted to in-frame clones and leaves out a portion. Here the sample spans 270,000 or so clones, over 75% being singletons. The CDR3 runs 15 residues. The J segment lost 2 bases and the V segment lost 1 base, leaving 4 bases of the junction unmatched. Germline values: CDR1 SGHNT, CDR2 YENEEA. This clone has more than one count but fewer than ten. Input material: peripheral blood. The sequence was collected from a human donor in a cohort sampled during active COVID-19. The chain combines TRBV11-3 with TRBJ2-5; 7 bases map to TRBD1. The CDR3 reads CASSLGGQTQETQYF. The CDR3, as DNA: TGTGCCAGCAGCTTAGGGGGACAGACACAAGAGACCCAGTACTTC.